This entry concerns a single TCR beta chain. The sample originates from a study of shared clonotypes between healthy human individuals. Turning to the study itself: A couple of women and three men aged 18 to 49 served as donors. CD4 naive cells filled three plates per donor, CD4 memory three, CD8 naive two and CD8 memory one.

V dropped 4 bases and J dropped 0 bases, with 6 bases sitting between them. In germline, CDR1 is MNHNS, CDR2 SASEGT. The CDR3 is made up of 13 amino acids. The material for each subset, its genomic DNA, was split evenly across several immunoSEQ plates. Original data processing: ImmunoSEQ yielded junction-only sequences lacking quality scores, so filtering differed. Data came from immunoSEQ multiplex PCR; TCRdb stores just in-frame clones and leaves some out. V and J calls and clone size are copied from that table; D and trimming were computed from the DNA. This sample has around 700,000 clones, with around two thirds found just once.

This receptor was taken from a woman younger than 45 in good health. V is TRBV6-1 and J is TRBJ2-5; tentatively, D is TRBD1 (6 bases). Sequencing used memory CD4+ T cells sorted from blood. Noted subset: CD45RA-negative fraction. CDR3 loop: CASSGTDQETQYF. The CDR3 region has the DNA TGTGCCAGCAGTGGGACAGACCAAGAGACCCAGTACTTC.